This T cell receptor beta chain was found in a study of blood T cell repertoires in COVID-19. Study details: There were acute and convalescent COVID-19 samples, and they came from the United States, Italy and Spain. Nucleic acid was either cDNA or gDNA, and it came from T cells, B-cell-depleted T cells, or PBMCs.

As originally analysed: Using reference gene primer amplification, nucleated cell counts were estimated. Repertoires were generated with immunoSEQ multiplex PCR, while TCRdb's copy carries only in-frame clones and drops some. V and J calls and clone size are given by that table; D and trimming were obtained from the DNA. The sample includes some 190,000 clones, 82% seen only once; the top ten take roughly a tenth. V shed 12 bases and J 6 bases; nucleotides not matched to a gene: 6. The V gene's germline CDR1 is KGHDR and CDR2 SFDVKD. The CDR3 consists of 12 residues. The sample holds one count of this clone.

The chain carries TRBV24-1 and TRBJ2-2, with 7 bases aligning to TRBD2. Material: peripheral blood. This receptor was identified in a woman aged 80 or over with active or convalescent COVID-19. CDR3 coding DNA: TGTGCCGTAAGAGCGGGGCCCGGGGAGCTGTTTTTT. Amino acid sequence: CAVRAGPGELFF.